This T cell receptor beta chain was observed in a study of blood T cell repertoires in COVID-19. Study summary: PBMCs, B-cell-depleted T cells, or T cells provided the cDNA or gDNA that made up the material.

Trimming cost V 4 bases and J 8 bases; bases outside gene matches: 9. CDR1 and CDR2 (germline): MDHEN, SYDVKM. The CDR3 covers 15 residues. Recruits, aged about 18 to 89 years, lived in around 24 US areas. Researchers sorted participants into cohorts using their self-reported clinical history. Authors' data handling: Estimates of nucleated cell counts were drawn from the amplification of reference gene primers. Measured with immunoSEQ multiplex PCR; TCRdb has only the in-frame clones, and not every one. V and J calls and clone size are given by that table; D and trimming were obtained from the DNA. The sample consists of 260,000 or so clones, around 82% of them appearing once.

The chain employs TRBV28 and TRBJ1-2, with 11 bases lining up with TRBD1. The source is a woman between 40 and 55 years old who had been exposed to COVID-19. Sequenced sample: PBMCs or T cells enriched from blood (not recorded which). This CDR3 is CASSSEGQGDSGYTF. CDR3 bases: TGTGCCAGCAGTTCGGAGGGACAGGGGGATAGCGGCTACACCTTC.